This T cell receptor beta chain was retrieved from a study of response to subunit inactivated influenza vaccine (dated by TCRdb to the late 2010s). General notes on the study: Deep quantitative profiling of the T cell receptor repertoire was used in the study to follow responses to a trivalent subunit inactivated influenza vaccine. General conclusions and limits of the study: The authors proposed that each seasonal influenza vaccination may bring in only a limited number of new T cells.

There are a few counts of this clonotype. No antigen is known for it. Nothing much larger sits one base from this clone, and base qualities are not available. Preparation of the library involved RT-PCR. Sequencing used an Illumina HiSeq 2500. TCRdb reworked the public reads: Q25 trimming with fastp, MiXCR clone assembly, productive beta chains retained. Entries are consolidated by CDR3 protein sequence, retaining the most common genes and DNA. The sample table contains 500,000 to 550,000 distinct CDR3 sequences; only one count was recorded for 20% to 25% of them. Of the sample, around 2.8% is held by the ten largest clones. Taken from cysteine to phenylalanine, the CDR3 has 16 residues. Only the CDR3 DNA is retained, 48 bases long and in frame from the first base. CDR1 is given as SGDLS and CDR2 as YYNGEE, both from the germline V gene. Trimming costs V 4 bases and J 2 bases, and their ends lie 19 bases apart.

These sequences were also reported in another study, on T cells expressing NK-cell markers. The second study's paper adds: TCR beta cDNA libraries were prepared using 5'RACE template switching, which introduced a universal primer site and unique molecular identifiers. Three sorted T-cell subsets (CD3+CD56+NKG2C+, CD3+CD56+NKG2C- and CD3+CD56-NKG2C+) from under ten donors had their TCR beta-chain repertoires profiled. Among the eight sequenced donors, seven were HCMV-seropositive and one was HCMV-seronegative. In several experiments an anti-gammadeltaTCR antibody was added to restrict sorting to alphabetaTCR-expressing T cells. For several donors, the dominant CD3+CD56+NKG2C+ clonotypes were among the top 10 CD8+ clonotypes and accounted for roughly 1.0-8% of CD8+ T cells. Those dominant clonotypes were again the most abundant among CD3+CD56-NKG2C+ cells in a few donors, at about 25-65%. It remained unclear whether the expanded NKG2C-expressing T cell clones were specific for HCMV antigens. Randomly selected healthy volunteers, three men and five women, were used as the eight sequenced donors. To determine HCMV serostatus, a commercial ELISA kit was used to detect HCMV-specific IgG in serum. Ficoll density gradient centrifugation was used to isolate peripheral blood mononuclear cells from blood. CD4+ and CD8+ T cells were isolated from PBMC by magnetic immunoseparation with Miltenyi isolation kits. cDNA synthesis was primed from the TCR beta constant segment, followed by two successive PCR amplification steps. Illumina HiSeq 2000/2500, MiSeq or NextSeq was used to sequence libraries as 2 x 150 bp reads. Reads were demultiplexed and grouped by UMI with MIGEC, and clonotypes were assembled and quantified with MiTCR. Only TCR cDNA sequences supported by at least two reads were kept to exclude erroneous sequences. The tcR package was used for downstream repertoire analysis, and clonotypes were matched between fractions using CDR3 nucleotide sequence together with V segment. VDJmatch was used to annotate antigen specificity against VDJdb, with one amino acid substitution in CDR3 permitted.

Material: CD4+ T cells sorted from PBMCs, obtained about 13 days after vaccination. The V and J genes are TRBV9 and TRBJ2-7, and the D gene may be TRBD1, 5 bases matching. The receptor comes from a man in his fifties or sixties who received an inactivated influenza vaccine. Donor details come from another sample of the same person, matched by shared clones. The nucleotides are TGTGCCAGCAGCCCAATTGCCCAGGGCAGAACCTACGAGCAGTACTTC. It encodes CASSPIAQGRTYEQYF.